Following are 27 T cell receptor beta chains from one sample sequenced in a study of blood T cells in healthy people across ages. Then a second PCR, running about 6 to 11 cycles, was carried out with a sample-barcoded 5' primer and a J-beta primer mix. TCRdb re-analysed the 5' RACE reads in MiXCR, keeping a single row per CDR3 protein. The top ten clones hold 2.5% to 3.5% of a sample with some 850,000 distinct CDR3 sequences, around 24% of them seen once. Another study also made use of these data, one on T cells of mothers and their children.

Specimen: blood. These receptors came from a boy between 5 and 17 years old in good health.

J is TRBJ2-5 and V is TRBV10-3; D perhaps matches TRBD2 (7 bases). Germline values: CDR1 ENHRY, CDR2 SYGVKD. The CDR3 covers 15 residues. The V and J ends lost 8 bases and 1 base respectively, with 17 bases between them. The CDR3 DNA follows: TGTGCCATCTCCTTCGGGGGGCGGAGCCAAGAGACCCAGTACTTC. As protein: CAISFGGRSQETQYF.

This clonotype was detected a few times. The chain recombines TRBV9 with TRBJ2-1, with 8 bases matching TRBD1. Trimming removed 0 bases from V and 8 bases from J; junction bases left unmatched: 7. Germline V gives CDR1 SGDLS, CDR2 YYNGEE. The CDR3 spans 15 residues. The CDR3 nucleotides read TGTGCCAGCAGCGTAGGGCAGGGGGCGGCTTATGAGCAGTTCTTC. The encoded protein is CASSVGQGAAYEQFF.

This clonotype was found a few times. This chain links TRBV24-1 with TRBJ2-2, with D possibly being TRBD2 (5 bases). This CDR3 has 16 amino acids. Trimming took 7 bases from V and 2 from J, leaving 16 bases between them. Germline assignment: CDR1 KGHDR and CDR2 SFDVKD. In DNA form, the CDR3 reads TGTGCCACCAGCAGCCGCCCCGGGGAAAACACCGGGGAGCTGTTTTTT. Amino acid sequence: CATSSRPGENTGELFF.

Comments on this clonotype: One end of the junction varies from germline; a read error may be responsible. The chain couples TRBV9 to TRBJ2-1; TRBD1 might be the D (6 bases). Germline assignment: CDR1 SGDLS and CDR2 YYNGEE. The CDR3 spans 16 residues. For the CDR3, the DNA is TGTGCCAGCAGCCCACCCCAGGGGTTGGCCTACAATGAGCGGTTCTTC. This translates into CASSPPQGLAYNERFF.

The V gene is TRBV20-1, the J gene TRBJ2-5; tentative D call: TRBD1 (6 bases). The end of the DNA is better explained by TRBJ2-1, so the J call may be wrong. Germline CDR1 reads DFQATT; CDR2 reads SNEGSKA (reference sequence). The CDR3 has 12 residues. CDR3 region: CSARRQEVEQFF. The CDR3 nucleotides are TGCAGTGCTAGAAGACAGGAGGTTGAGCAGTTCTTC.

This sequence joins TRBV25-1 and TRBJ2-7; 13 bases line up with TRBD2. V lost 6 bases and J lost 6; bases outside the gene matches: 11. The CDR3 is made up of 16 amino acids. Germline V gene sequence: CDR1 MGHDK, CDR2 SYGVNS. The CDR3, as DNA: TGTGCCAGCAGCCCCCCCCGACTAGCGGGGGGTAGCGAGCAGTACTTC. Translation: CASSPPRLAGGSEQYF.

This clonotype was detected a few times. The chain couples TRBV5-1 to TRBJ2-1; 8 bases are shared with TRBD1. The CDR3 has 14 amino acids. The V and J ends lost 0 bases and 10 bases, in that order; junction bases with no gene match: 6. Germline CDR1 and CDR2: SGHRS and YFSETQ. The CDR3: CASSLGQGKWEQFF. The CDR3, as DNA: TGCGCCAGCAGCTTGGGACAGGGGAAGTGGGAGCAGTTCTTC.

This sequence joins TRBV28 and TRBJ1-2; 9 bases are shared with TRBD1. Trimming at V came to 10 bases and at J to 4 bases, leaving 10 bases not matched to a gene. This CDR3 contains 14 residues. From germline, CDR1 is MDHEN and CDR2 SYDVKM. CDR3 loop: CATGQGIFPYGYTF. CDR3 in DNA: TGTGCCACCGGACAGGGGATTTTCCCCTATGGCTACACCTTC.

The CDR3 here is CASSFTPSGANVLTF. The CDR3 nucleotides are TGTGCCAGCAGCTTTACCCCCTCTGGGGCCAACGTCCTGACTTTC. The V and J genes are TRBV11-2 and TRBJ2-6; no clear D gene. The V gene's germline CDR1 is SGHAT and CDR2 FQNNGV. Trimming removed 3 bases at V and 0 bases at J, with 6 bases between. CDR3 length: 15 residues.

This clonotype was found a few times. V usage is TRBV6-1 and J usage is TRBJ2-5; TRBD2 is a possible D gene (7 bases). Judging by the DNA end, TRBJ2-7 fits better; the J call may be wrong. The germline V gene encodes CDR1 MNHNS and CDR2 SASEGT. The CDR3 length is 14 residues. CDR3 bases: TGTGCCAGCAGGAGGGGGAGCGGGGTCGACGAGCAGTACTTC. As protein: CASRRGSGVDEQYF.

Comments on this clonotype: Compared with germline, one end of the junction differs, possibly owing to a read error. This chain uses TRBV3-1 with TRBJ2-4; TRBD2 matches at 13 bases. The CDR3 loop spans 13 amino acids. Looked up from germline, CDR1 is LGHDT and CDR2 is YNNKEL (reference sequence). The CDR3 is CASSHLLAGGQSF. The CDR3 coding sequence is TGTGCCAGCAGCCACCTACTAGCGGGGGGGCAGTCCTTC.

Here the CDR3 DNA reads TGTGCCAGCAGCTTGGGAATGGGAGGGGTGACCCAGTACTTC. It is translated as CASSLGMGGVTQYF. The chain has TRBV5-6 and TRBJ2-1; 7 positions match TRBD2. The end of the DNA aligns better with TRBJ2-5, so the J call may be wrong. The CDR3 has 14 residues. Germline values: CDR1 SGHDT, CDR2 YYEEEE.

The gene calls are TRBV6-1 and TRBJ2-5; tentatively, D is TRBD1 or TRBD2 (5 bases each). The DNA end is a closer match to TRBJ2-7, so the J assignment may be wrong. This CDR3 is built from 15 residues. CDR1 is MNHNS and CDR2 is SASEGT in the germline V gene. CDR3 protein: CASSENIWGSYEQYF. The CDR3 DNA reads as TGTGCCAGCAGTGAAAATATTTGGGGGTCCTACGAGCAGTACTTC.

The rearrangement uses TRBV28 and TRBJ2-5, with 15 bases fitting TRBD2. After removal of 4 bases from V and 5 bases from J, the junction contained 11 bases not matched to a gene. Germline V gene lookup returns CDR1 MDHEN and CDR2 SYDVKM. The CDR3 is 18 residues long. CDR3: CASSSSGTSGRLSETQYF. Here the CDR3 DNA reads TGTGCCAGCAGTTCATCGGGGACTAGCGGGAGGCTTTCGGAGACCCAGTACTTC.

This clonotype was picked up a small number of times. The V call is TRBV6-5, the J call TRBJ2-7; D tentatively fits TRBD1 or TRBD2 (6 bases each). The J call is uncertain, as TRBJ2-5 better fits the DNA end. This CDR3 has 16 residues. The germline CDR1 and CDR2 sequences are MNHEY and SVGAGI. CDR3: CASSSPGAHSRETQYF. In DNA, the CDR3 is TGTGCCAGCAGTTCCCCGGGGGCCCACTCCCGGGAGACCCAGTACTTC.

The rearrangement uses TRBV27 and TRBJ2-2; possible D gene TRBD2, 6 bases. The V end lost 3 bases, the J end lost 1 base, and 9 bases lay between the germline ends. Germline V gives CDR1 MNHEY, CDR2 SMNVEV (reference sequence). The CDR3 consists of 15 residues. CDR3 DNA sequence: TGTGCCAGCAGTTTTAGGCGGGGGAACACCGGGGAGCTGTTTTTT. Residues: CASSFRRGNTGELFF.

This clonotype came up a few times. CDR3 in amino acids: CASSPYARGKAGELFF. The CDR3 region has the DNA TGTGCCAGCAGCCCCTACGCCCGGGGAAAGGCCGGGGAGCTGTTTTTT. V gene TRBV3-1 combines with J gene TRBJ2-2, with a tentative D call TRBD2 (5 bases). This CDR3 is 16 amino acids long. Trimming pared 4 bases from V and 6 bases from J, leaving 18 bases between. In germline, CDR1 is LGHDT, CDR2 YNNKEL (reference sequence).

This clonotype has at least ten counts. The V gene is TRBV5-1, the J gene TRBJ1-4; D call uncertain. Trimming shortened V by 1 base and J by 0 bases, and 7 bases separated the two germline ends. CDR3 length: 15 amino acids. Germline CDR1 is SGHRS and CDR2 is YFSETQ. The CDR3 coding sequence is TGCGCCAGCAGCTTGTTGGGATCAACTAATGAAAAACTGTTTTTT. Translating gives CASSLLGSTNEKLFF.

This clonotype was seen repeatedly, ten times or more. This rearrangement joins TRBV20-1 to TRBJ1-2; D gene unclear. This CDR3 region has 14 residues. Per germline, CDR1 DFQATT and CDR2 SNEGSKA (reference sequence). Between the trimmed V and J ends, which lost 0 bases and 3 bases, there was a span of 11 bases. Written as DNA, the CDR3 is TGCAGTGCTAGAGACAGCTCGGATGACTATGGCTACACCTTC. It specifies CSARDSSDDYGYTF.

V gene TRBV28 combines with J gene TRBJ1-5; 7 nucleotides align to TRBD1. J was trimmed by 1 base and V by 4 bases; bases with no gene match: 10. CDR1 is MDHEN and CDR2 is SYDVKM in the germline V gene. The CDR3 runs to 17 residues. CDR3 sequence: CASSSMTGLGSNQPQHF. The CDR3 region has the DNA TGTGCCAGCAGTTCCATGACAGGGTTGGGCAGCAATCAGCCCCAGCATTTT. Full variable domain (missing parts from reference TRBV28 and TRBJ1-5): DVKVTQSSRYLVKRTGEKVFLECVQDMDHENMFWYRQDPGLGLRLIYFSYDVKMKEKGDIPEGYSVSREKKERFSLILESASTNQTSMYLCASSSMTGLGSNQPQHFGDGTRLSIL.

In this sample, this clonotype turned up a few times. V and J are TRBV4-1 and TRBJ1-2; D not resolved. The germline gives CDR1 MGHRA, CDR2 YSYEKL. Trimming took off 0 bases at V and 8 bases at J, with 10 bases between the two ends. This CDR3 region has 13 residues. DNA of the CDR3: TGCGCCAGCAGCCAAGACCCTCAGAGAGGCTACACCTTC. It translates to CASSQDPQRGYTF.

The sample holds many counts of this clonotype. The rearrangement joins TRBV28 to TRBJ2-7, with 7 bases that match TRBD1. Looked up from germline, CDR1 is MDHEN and CDR2 is SYDVKM. V shed 3 bases, J shed 0 bases, and the junction held 5 bases outside the gene matches. This CDR3 is built from 15 residues. The CDR3 DNA follows: TGTGCCAGCAGTTTGTGGTCAGGGGGCTCCTACGAGCAGTACTTC. Amino acids: CASSLWSGGSYEQYF. Combining the CDR3 with reference TRBV28 and TRBJ2-7 gives the whole variable domain DVKVTQSSRYLVKRTGEKVFLECVQDMDHENMFWYRQDPGLGLRLIYFSYDVKMKEKGDIPEGYSVSREKKERFSLILESASTNQTSMYLCASSLWSGGSYEQYFGPGTRLTVT.

The chain employs TRBV12-3 or TRBV12-4 and TRBJ2-1; 14 bases line up with TRBD2. Trimming cost V 6 bases and J 0 bases; bases outside gene matches: 10. The CDR3 totals 19 residues. The CDR3 here is CASSLAGTSGGSSYNEQFF. The DNA of the CDR3 is TGTGCCAGCAGCTTGGCCGGGACTAGCGGGGGCAGCTCCTACAATGAGCAGTTCTTC.

This clonotype was counted a few times. The rearrangement links TRBV18 to TRBJ1-5; TRBD1 agrees at 7 bases. The trim removed 1 base at V and 0 bases at J, leaving 9 bases unmatched. The CDR3 runs 18 residues. The V gene's germline CDR1 is KGHSH and CDR2 LQKENI. The CDR3 here is CASSPRVGQVHSNQPQHF. CDR3 DNA: TGTGCCAGCTCACCACGGGTAGGACAGGTGCATAGCAATCAGCCCCAGCATTTT. Full variable domain (missing parts from reference TRBV18 and TRBJ1-5): NAGVMQNPRHLVRRRGQEARLRCSPMKGHSHVYWYRQLPEEGLKFMVYLQKENIIDESGMPKERFSAEFPKEGPSILRIQQVVRGDSAAYFCASSPRVGQVHSNQPQHFGDGTRLSIL.

The J gene is TRBJ2-1, the V gene TRBV9; possible D gene TRBD2, 6 bases. CDR1 and CDR2 (germline): SGDLS, YYNGEE. Trimming shortened V by 4 bases and J by 6 bases, and 23 bases separated the two germline ends. The CDR3 contains 17 residues. The CDR3 reads CASSPPGDGYRSNEQFF. In nucleotides, the CDR3 is TGTGCCAGCAGCCCCCCGGGGGACGGGTATCGTAGCAATGAGCAGTTCTTC.

This chain connects TRBV20-1 to TRBJ2-7; 11 positions match TRBD1. The CDR3 is 13 residues long. Germline CDR1 and CDR2: DFQATT and SNEGSKA (reference sequence). Written as DNA, the CDR3 is TGCAGCATTAGGACAGGGGGCGGCTACGAGCAGTACTTC. This encodes CSIRTGGGYEQYF.

This clonotype has a handful of counts. The chain recombines TRBV6-5 with TRBJ2-5; possibly TRBD2 for D (5 bases). The germline V gene has CDR1 MNHEY and CDR2 SVGAGI. The CDR3 is 14 amino acids. The V gene lost 6 bases and the J gene lost 1 base, with 12 bases spanning the gap. In nucleotides, the CDR3 is TGTGCCAGCAGACCCTCGGACTTCCAAGAGACCCAGTACTTC. Residues: CASRPSDFQETQYF.